These 4 T cell receptor beta chains were sequenced from one sample in a study of T cell responses to AZD1222 COVID-19 vaccine. The repertoire was sequenced with immunoSEQ multiplex PCR; TCRdb's copy has only in-frame clones and lacks some. The table records 110,000 to 150,000 clones, around 90% of them present only once. The sample was peripheral blood, taken on day 0 of AZD1222 vaccination. The source is an adult in good health.

The chain is built from TRBV28 and TRBJ1-1; the match to TRBD1 covers 9 bases. CDR1 MDHEN and CDR2 SYDVKM come from the germline V gene. J gave up 6 bases and V 5 bases, and 10 bases lay outside the gene matches. The CDR3 covers 15 residues. For the CDR3, the DNA is TGTGCCAGCAGTCCTTGGACAGGGGAGGTGCCTGAAGCTTTCTTT. Translated, it gives CASSPWTGEVPEAFF. The full variable domain, with the rest looked up from reference TRBV28 and TRBJ1-1, is DVKVTQSSRYLVKRTGEKVFLECVQDMDHENMFWYRQDPGLGLRLIYFSYDVKMKEKGDIPEGYSVSREKKERFSLILESASTNQTSMYLCASSPWTGEVPEAFFGQGTRLTVV.

The chain carries TRBV9 and TRBJ2-1; D is possibly TRBD2 (6 bases). The CDR3 has 13 amino acids. Germline lookup yields CDR1 SGDLS and CDR2 YYNGEE. Trimming took 0 bases from V and 12 from J, leaving 13 bases between them. The CDR3 spells CASSVEDGSRQFF. CDR3 nucleotides: TGTGCCAGCAGCGTAGAGGACGGGAGTAGGCAGTTCTTC.

The chain has TRBV7-2 and TRBJ2-7; 9 bases are shared with TRBD1. CDR3 length: 16 residues. The V gene end was trimmed by 5 bases and the J gene end by 1 base; junction bases not matched to a gene: 9. Germline-derived CDR1 and CDR2 are SGHTA and FQGNSA. CDR3 DNA sequence: TGTGCCAGCAGCACGCCGTGGGGGACAGGGTCCTACGAGCAGTACTTC. The encoded protein is CASSTPWGTGSYEQYF.

The chain is built from TRBV5-1 and TRBJ2-7, with TRBD2 identical over 9 bases. The germline V gene encodes CDR1 SGHRS and CDR2 YFSETQ. V lost 2 bases and J lost 0; bases outside the gene matches: 6. The CDR3 length is 16 residues. The CDR3: CASSFSSGRDSYEQYF. The CDR3 DNA reads TGCGCCAGCAGCTTTAGTAGCGGGAGAGACTCCTACGAGCAGTACTTC.